This T cell receptor (beta chain) was found in a study of T-cell memory formation after mild COVID-19 (dated by TCRdb to about 2021). Notes on the research overall: Most TCR sequence clusters were specific to one of the two donors. T-cell clones expanding and contracting after mild COVID-19 in a couple of donors were tracked by longitudinal TCRalpha and TCRbeta repertoire sequencing. Two young, previously healthy adult volunteers made up the cohort, one male and one female. General study outcomes and caveats: Contracting CD4+ clones were located mainly in the CM and EM memory subsets, whereas CD8+ clones were found to be enriched in EMRA. Some responding clones were found in pre-infection memory, which suggests that pre-existing cross-reactive memory T cells took part in the SARS-CoV-2 response. SARS-CoV-2 specificity was not confirmed for the second-wave clones peaking on day 37. Clones contracting from day 15 to 85 had balanced CD4/CD8 phenotypes, while a second wave expanding from day 15 to 37 was biased towards CD4+. The study covered only a couple of mild cases, and larger cohorts including severe cases with pre-infection samples were considered necessary.

Sequencing was performed on an Illumina NovaSeq 6000. TCRalpha and TCRbeta cDNA libraries were constructed by 5'RACE with constant-segment primers, with sample barcodes and unique molecular identifiers being introduced. RNA was extracted from every sample with Trizol reagent. Libraries were amplified in two PCR steps, with a second sample barcode and Illumina TruSeq adapters added in the second step. The libraries were sequenced on an Illumina NovaSeq using 2 x 150 bp paired-end reads. In the original analysis: The reads were demultiplexed and collapsed into UMI-guided consensus sequences using migec v1.2.7. Using mixcr v2.1.11, the UMI consensuses were aligned to TRA and TRB V and J templates and assembled into clonotypes. A clonotype was counted as expanded or contracted only when both edgeR and NoisET called the clonotype significant, with the noise models trained on biological replicates. edgeR calls used a false discovery rate-adjusted p below 0.01 and a log2 fold-change threshold of 1. As an exploratory analysis of dynamics, max-normalized trajectories of the 1000 most abundant clonotypes were examined by PCA with hierarchical clustering. The CD4 or CD8 phenotype of responding clones was assigned using the separately sequenced CD4+ and CD8+ repertoires. TCRdb reprocessed the public reads (quality trimming at Q25 with fastp, clone calling with MiXCR) and kept in-frame beta chains. CDR3 protein duplicates are merged, each entry listing the most common genes and DNA. TCRdb, not the authors, supplied the V and J calls. In this sample the table shows 68,000 or so distinct CDR3 sequences, over 15% of which occur a single time. The biggest ten clones account for about 31% of the sample.

Ficoll-Paque density gradient centrifugation was used to isolate PBMCs. V was cut back by 6 bases and J by 5 bases, leaving a gap of 7 bases between them. There are 12 amino acids in the CDR3, from cysteine to phenylalanine inclusive. Here the CDR3 DNA is all that survives: 36 bases in frame from base 1. The sample holds a few counts of this clonotype. No antigen is known for it. Base qualities are not at hand, and no much larger clone is one base apart. This clonotype was obtained from an adult woman who had mild COVID-19 (a few samples of this study predate the infection). The sample titles of this study are shuffled in the database, so cell type and time point are left out; the donor was told from shared clones. The V and J genes are TRBV12-3 or TRBV12-4 and TRBJ2-2, and perhaps TRBD2 as D gene, on 6 matching bases. The sample comprised PBMCs or a T cell subset sorted from them (not recorded which). The CDR3 loop reads CASRGGTGELFF. The DNA is TGTGCCAGCAGGGGGGGTACCGGGGAGCTGTTTTTT.